This is a list of T cell receptor beta chains from one sample in a study of T cell responses to AZD1222 COVID-19 vaccine. Produced via immunoSEQ multiplex PCR; TCRdb's table is partial and in-frame only. The repertoire holds under 200,000 clones, with 94% as singletons. The source material was peripheral blood, sampled on day 0 of AZD1222 vaccination. These TCRs come from an adult in good health. CDR3s include the opening cysteine and the closing phenylalanine or tryptophan. Fields, in order: CDR3 DNA, CDR3 protein, J gene, clone size, D gene, V gene. The D gene is left open where the match is weak. Size values are once, few and many counts, or a class for expanded clones, and some rows have none.

TGTGCCAGCAGCTGGACCACAATAGAGACCCAGTACTTC CASSWTTIETQYF TRBJ2-5 - - TRBV3-1/TRBV3-2
TGTGCCAGCAGCCGGACAGAAGTTTATGGCTACACCTTC CASSRTEVYGYTF TRBJ1-2 - - TRBV6-5
TGTGCCAGCAGTGAAAGGGACATTTACACTGAAGCTTTCTTT CASSERDIYTEAFF TRBJ1-1 few - TRBV6-1
TGCGCCAGCAGCCCTTTAAGGAGCTCCTACGAGCAGTACTTC CASSPLRSSYEQYF TRBJ2-7 - - TRBV5-1
TGCAGCGTTGGGACTAGACTAGCGGGACTCAATGAGCAGTTCTTC CSVGTRLAGLNEQFF TRBJ2-1 - TRBD2 TRBV29-1
TGCGCCAGCAGCCAAGATAATTCGCCTAGTGGCAGGCAGTTCTTC CASSQDNSPSGRQFF TRBJ2-1 - - TRBV4-1
TGTGCCAGCACCCCGGTTCAGGGGTCCAATGAGCAGTTCTTC CASTPVQGSNEQFF TRBJ2-1 - - TRBV11-2
TGCAGCGTTACCCAAGAGGGCCAAGGCTACGAGCAGTACTTC CSVTQEGQGYEQYF TRBJ2-7 - - TRBV29-1
TGCAGTGCTAGCAACAACAATGAGCAGTTCTTC CSASNNNEQFF TRBJ2-1 - - TRBV20-1
TGCAGCGTCCTACACGGTAAGAACACTGAAGCTTTCTTT CSVLHGKNTEAFF TRBJ1-1 - - TRBV29-1
TGTGCCATCAGTGGGGTGGGCAATGAGCAGTTCTTC CAISGVGNEQFF TRBJ2-1 - - TRBV10-3
TGCGCCAGCAGGGCGGAGAGAGAGACCCAGTACTTC CASRAERETQYF TRBJ2-5 - - TRBV5-1
TGTGCCAGCAGCTCGACTAGCGAGCAGTACTTC CASSSTSEQYF TRBJ2-7 - - TRBV11-2
TGTGCCAGCAGCCAAGATGGGGACCGTAGGGACTATGGCTACACCTTC CASSQDGDRRDYGYTF TRBJ1-2 - - TRBV3-1/TRBV3-2
TGTGCCAGCAGCCCCGTGGGCAGCGCAACTAATGAAAAACTGTTTTTT CASSPVGSATNEKLFF TRBJ1-4 - - TRBV28
TGTGCCAGCAGCTTGGTCCCGGGTGACGATCAGCCCCAGCATTTT CASSLVPGDDQPQHF TRBJ1-5 once - TRBV5-4
TGTGCCTGTGAGGACGGGACTGGCTACACCTTC CACEDGTGYTF TRBJ1-2 - - TRBV30
TGTGCCTGGAGGGGTAGGGGCTACACCTTC CAWRGRGYTF TRBJ1-2 once - TRBV30
TGTGCCAGCAGCTCTCGTGAGGGCAATCAGCCCCAGCATTTT CASSSREGNQPQHF TRBJ1-5 - - TRBV6-5
TGTGCCAGCAGTTCTTTGCCCCACTATGGCTACACCTTC CASSSLPHYGYTF TRBJ1-2 - - TRBV27
TGTGCCAGCAGCCTAGCGGGAGGGCCAGGGGAGCAGTACTTC CASSLAGGPGEQYF TRBJ2-7 - TRBD2 TRBV3-1/TRBV3-2
TGTGCCAGCAGTGTGGAGACTGGGAGAGACACTGAAGCTTTCTTT CASSVETGRDTEAFF TRBJ1-1 - - TRBV25-1
TGTGCCAGCAGCTTGGGTAGGAACAATGAGCAGTTCTTC CASSLGRNNEQFF TRBJ2-1 - - TRBV5-4
TGTGCCAGCTCACCAGAAAGATTGCACTACGAGCAGTACTTC CASSPERLHYEQYF TRBJ2-7 - - TRBV18
TGTGCCACAGGGTATAGCTCCTACGAGCAGTACTTC CATGYSSYEQYF TRBJ2-7 - - TRBV2
TGTGCCAGTGGACAGCCAAGCACAGATACGCAGTATTTT CASGQPSTDTQYF TRBJ2-3 - - TRBV6-5
TGTGCCAGCAGCCAAGATTTAGGGAAGGGGTTAGCTTTCTTT CASSQDLGKGLAFF TRBJ1-1 - - TRBV14
TGTGCCAGCAGCCAAGAATCCGGTGGGGGCCTTCTCGCTGCTTTCTTT CASSQESGGGLLAAFF TRBJ1-1 - - TRBV3-1/TRBV3-2
TGTGCCAGCAGTGGCCAATCAGGGGCGCTTAGGCAGCCCCAGCATTTT CASSGQSGALRQPQHF TRBJ1-5 - - TRBV6-1
TGTGCCAGCAGTGCCGGGACTAGATCCTACGAGCAGTACTTC CASSAGTRSYEQYF TRBJ2-7 - TRBD2 TRBV27
TGTGCCACCAAATCAAACAGGGATGCTTTCTTT CATKSNRDAFF TRBJ1-1 - - TRBV6-5
TGTGCCAGTAGTGAGGGGATTGGAACTTTCTTT CASSEGIGTFF TRBJ1-1 once - TRBV19
TGCAGCGTGAGAGGGTGGGATAGCAATCAGCCCCAGCATTTT CSVRGWDSNQPQHF TRBJ1-5 - - TRBV29-1
TGTGCCAGCAGTTACTTTGACAGTAATCAGCCCCAGCATTTT CASSYFDSNQPQHF TRBJ1-5 - - TRBV6-6
TGTGCCAGCAGCTCCCTCCCCGGGAATGAGCAGTTCTTC CASSSLPGNEQFF TRBJ2-1 - - TRBV11-3
TGTGCCAGCAGGTCAGGAGCCCATAACTATGGCTACACCTTC CASRSGAHNYGYTF TRBJ1-2 - - TRBV27
TGTGCCAGCAGTGAAGGACAAGGCAGGGGCTACTCTGGGGCCAACGTCCTGACTTTC CASSEGQGRGYSGANVLTF TRBJ2-6 - - TRBV2
TGTGCCAGCAGCTTAGTAAGGGGAAGTGAAAAACTGTTTTTT CASSLVRGSEKLFF TRBJ1-4 - - TRBV11-2
TGCGCCAGCACCTTCACTGAAGCTTTCTTT CASTFTEAFF TRBJ1-1 - - TRBV10-1
TGTGCCAGCAGCCCGTTTGGGGCAACTAATGAAAAACTGTTTTTT CASSPFGATNEKLFF TRBJ1-4 - - TRBV7-9
TGTGCCAGCAGTCTGACCGGGACACTTATTAATCAGCCCCAGCATTTT CASSLTGTLINQPQHF TRBJ1-5 - - TRBV6-6
TGTGCCAGCAGTGAAGCGGGGTCGGACTCCTCCTACGAGCAGTACTTC CASSEAGSDSSYEQYF TRBJ2-7 - - TRBV6-1
TGCAGTGCTAGCAACCGGGGGAGCTACACCTTC CSASNRGSYTF TRBJ1-2 - - TRBV20-1
TGCGCCAGCAGCTTGGTAGAAACCCAGCGTGAAAAACTGTTTTTT CASSLVETQREKLFF TRBJ1-4 - - TRBV5-1
TGTGCCACCAGTGATCCTCAAGCGGGAGGGCCAGATACGCAGTATTTT CATSDPQAGGPDTQYF TRBJ2-3 - TRBD2 TRBV24-1
TGTGCCAGCCGCGGACAGGGATTGTCCCAAGAGACCCAGTACTTC CASRGQGLSQETQYF TRBJ2-5 - TRBD1 TRBV2
TGCAGTGTGAGGGAGAACACTGAAGCTTTCTTT CSVRENTEAFF TRBJ1-1 - - TRBV20-1
TGTGCCACCAGCGGCTCGGGGGAACGAGGGAACACTGAAGCTTTCTTT CATSGSGERGNTEAFF TRBJ1-1 - - TRBV15
TGCGCCAGCGGTGGGAGGGGGCATGGCACTGAAGCTTTCTTT CASGGRGHGTEAFF TRBJ1-1 - TRBD1 TRBV5-1
TGTGCCAGCAGCTTAGGCGGGAGTGTGAATGAGCAGTTCTTC CASSLGGSVNEQFF TRBJ2-1 - TRBD2 TRBV7-2
TGCGCCAGCAGCTTGGGGCAGGGAACTCGGACTGAAGCTTTCTTT CASSLGQGTRTEAFF TRBJ1-1 - - TRBV5-1